This is a list of T cell receptor beta chains from one sample in a study of OX40 agonist ivuxolimab in advanced cancers. Only in-frame clones appear in the TCRdb table, and some are missing; sequencing was by immunoSEQ multiplex PCR. The repertoire holds roughly 30,000 clones, with 75% to 85% as singletons. This material consisted of CD4+ or CD8+ T cells sorted from blood, taken in a trial of the OX40 agonist ivuxolimab. The source of these receptors is an adult with an advanced solid tumor such as melanoma, head and neck, liver or kidney cancer. Both conserved end residues are part of each CDR3. D genes are given only for firm matches. Only some rows state a clone size, as once, few, many or a class for expanded clones.

TRBV9	TRBJ1-3	.	.	14	CASSQTYSGNTIYF	TGTGCCAGCAGCCAGACCTACTCTGGAAACACCATATATTTT
TRBV13	TRBJ2-3	once	.	13	CASSLGRAATQYF	TGTGCCAGCAGCTTAGGCCGGGCCGCTACGCAGTATTTT
TRBV6-5	TRBJ2-7	few	.	14	CASSLDRKVGEQYF	TGTGCCAGCAGTCTCGACCGAAAGGTGGGAGAGCAGTACTTC
TRBV19	TRBJ1-6	medium-sized	.	16	CASSIAIGGPNSPLHF	TGTGCCAGTAGTATCGCGATTGGGGGCCCGAATTCACCCCTCCACTTT
TRBV27	TRBJ1-2	few	.	14	CASSRHYSNYGYTF	TGTGCCAGCAGCCGCCATTATTCTAACTATGGCTACACCTTC
TRBV11-2	TRBJ2-7	.	.	15	CASSSPPREKAEQYF	TGTGCCAGCAGCTCCCCCCCCCGGGAGAAGGCCGAGCAGTACTTC
TRBV10-3	TRBJ2-3	.	TRBD1	14	CASSARGPGDTQYF	TGTGCCTCATCAGCGAGGGGGCCAGGAGATACGCAGTATTTT
TRBV2	TRBJ2-7	.	.	13	CASMSQGNGEQYF	TGTGCCAGCATGTCGCAGGGGAACGGCGAGCAGTACTTC
TRBV18	TRBJ2-7	.	.	13	CASSQGGGLEQYF	TGTGCCAGCTCACAGGGGGGGGGCCTCGAGCAGTACTTC
TRBV7-8	TRBJ2-7	.	.	13	CASSLQQNYEQYF	TGTGCCAGCAGCTTACAACAGAACTACGAGCAGTACTTC
TRBV27	TRBJ1-3	.	.	15	CASSPNRDSGNTIYF	TGTGCCAGCAGCCCTAACAGGGACTCTGGAAACACCATATATTTT
TRBV5-6	TRBJ2-2	once	TRBD1	17	CASSLSGQGLNTGELFF	TGTGCCAGCAGCTTGTCGGGACAGGGCCTCAACACCGGGGAGCTGTTTTTT
TRBV6-1	TRBJ1-2	.	.	15	CASSGGREGYYGYTF	TGTGCCAGCAGTGGTGGGAGGGAGGGCTACTATGGCTACACCTTC
TRBV6-1	TRBJ2-5	.	TRBD2	15	CASSLNPGGWETQYF	TGTGCCAGCAGTTTAAACCCGGGAGGCTGGGAGACCCAGTACTTC
TRBV28	TRBJ1-2	.	TRBD1	16	CASSLGGGQGYYGYTF	TGTGCCAGCAGTTTAGGGGGAGGACAGGGGTATTATGGCTACACCTTC
TRBV7-2	TRBJ1-1	few	.	13	CASSFGRGTEAFF	TGTGCCAGCAGCTTCGGCAGGGGCACTGAAGCTTTCTTT
TRBV11-3	TRBJ2-1	once	.	13	CASSFQIYNEQFF	TGTGCCAGCAGCTTTCAAATCTACAATGAGCAGTTCTTC
TRBV5-1	TRBJ1-1	once	TRBD1	13	CASSLGDRLSAFF	TGCGCCAGCAGCTTGGGGGACAGATTGTCGGCTTTCTTT
TRBV5-4	TRBJ2-1	.	.	15	CASSFGGAMGNEQFF	TGTGCCAGCAGCTTTGGCGGGGCCATGGGGAATGAGCAGTTCTTC
TRBV6-1	TRBJ2-5	.	.	14	CASSVNRGGETQYF	TGTGCCAGCAGTGTCAACAGGGGAGGGGAGACCCAGTACTTC
TRBV5-1	TRBJ2-3	.	TRBD2	16	CASSLGTSGSTDTQYF	TGCGCCAGCAGCTTGGGGACTAGCGGGAGCACAGATACGCAGTATTTT
TRBV5-8	TRBJ2-7	.	.	17	CASSRLRGTESSYEQYF	TGTGCCAGCAGCCGCCTCCGTGGGACTGAAAGCTCCTACGAGCAGTACTTC
TRBV19	TRBJ2-1	once	.	13	CASSNRLLSEQFF	TGTGCCAGTAGTAACCGACTCCTCTCTGAGCAGTTCTTC
TRBV30	TRBJ2-7	once	.	13	CAWSSWGVGEQYF	TGTGCCTGGAGTTCGTGGGGGGTGGGAGAGCAGTACTTC
TRBV27	TRBJ2-1	.	.	14	CASSFGRKVNEQFF	TGTGCCAGCAGTTTCGGACGGAAGGTCAATGAGCAGTTCTTC
TRBV9	TRBJ2-7	.	.	16	CASSVATGASSYEQYF	TGTGCCAGCAGCGTAGCTACGGGGGCAAGCTCCTACGAGCAGTACTTC
TRBV19	TRBJ2-1	.	.	14	CASSAGTPYNEQFF	TGTGCCAGTAGTGCCGGGACACCCTACAATGAGCAGTTCTTC
TRBV11-2	TRBJ2-7	.	.	13	CASSLPRTYEQYF	TGTGCCAGCAGCTTGCCTCGTACCTACGAGCAGTACTTC
TRBV9	TRBJ2-6	.	.	15	CASSAQGSGANVLTF	TGTGCCAGCAGCGCGCAGGGTTCTGGGGCCAACGTCCTGACTTTC
TRBV28	TRBJ2-3	.	.	14	CASSSPGFTDTQYF	TGTGCCAGCAGTTCGCCGGGTTTTACAGATACGCAGTATTTT
TRBV25-1	TRBJ2-7	.	.	14	CASTPRGKTYEQYF	TGTGCCAGCACCCCGAGGGGGAAAACCTACGAGCAGTACTTC
TRBV7-4	TRBJ2-3	.	.	14	CASSLETSTDTQYF	TGTGCCAGCAGCTTAGAGACCAGCACAGATACGCAGTATTTT
TRBV18	TRBJ2-7	.	.	14	CASSPFGSPYEQYF	TGTGCCAGCTCACCATTTGGCAGTCCCTACGAGCAGTACTTC
TRBV10-2	TRBJ2-2	.	TRBD2	15	CASRTSGSLGEELFF	TGCGCCAGCAGAACTAGCGGGAGTTTGGGCGAGGAGCTGTTTTTT
TRBV19	TRBJ2-5	.	TRBD1	15	CASSSPYRGKETQYF	TGTGCCAGTAGTTCACCGTACAGGGGCAAAGAGACCCAGTACTTC
TRBV18	TRBJ2-7	.	TRBD1	14	CASSTGGLPYEQYF	TGTGCCAGCTCAACAGGGGGCCTCCCCTACGAGCAGTACTTC
TRBV5-4	TRBJ2-6	.	.	14	CASSWVSGANVLTF	TGTGCCAGCAGCTGGGTCTCTGGGGCCAACGTCCTGACTTTC
TRBV28	TRBJ1-5	few	.	13	CASSFRYNQPQHF	TGTGCCAGCAGTTTCAGGTATAATCAGCCCCAGCATTTT
TRBV18	TRBJ2-4	.	TRBD2	17	CASSSLAGAVAKNIQYF	TGTGCCAGCTCATCCCTAGCGGGGGCGGTAGCCAAAAACATTCAGTACTTC
TRBV7-2	TRBJ2-1	few	.	15	CASSLTWVSYNEQFF	TGTGCCAGCAGCCTCACATGGGTTTCCTACAATGAGCAGTTCTTC
TRBV19	TRBJ1-2	medium-sized	.	14	CASSIGTQSFGYTF	TGTGCCAGTAGTATTGGGACCCAGAGTTTTGGCTACACCTTC
TRBV6-6	TRBJ1-1	.	.	13	CASSYSENTEAFF	TGTGCCAGCAGTTATTCGGAGAACACTGAAGCTTTCTTT
TRBV27	TRBJ2-1	.	.	11	CASVSYNEQFF	TGTGCCAGCGTAAGCTACAATGAGCAGTTCTTC
TRBV28	TRBJ2-3	.	.	16	CASSLLGGPSTDTQYF	TGTGCCAGCAGTTTACTGGGGGGCCCTAGCACAGATACGCAGTATTTT
TRBV6-4	TRBJ1-5	.	TRBD1	12	CASIRDRRAQHF	TGTGCCAGCATCAGGGACAGGCGAGCCCAGCATTTT
TRBV7-3	TRBJ1-4	.	.	13	CASSPSPGEKLFF	TGTGCCAGCAGCCCATCCCCCGGGGAAAAACTGTTTTTT
TRBV2	TRBJ2-5	.	.	12	CASSVKTGTQYF	TGTGCCAGCAGTGTCAAGACAGGGACCCAGTACTTC